This T cell receptor (beta chain) was identified in a study of a mutant IDH1 vaccine in newly diagnosed glioma. By frequency in the sample, this clone is medium-sized. Antigen specificity is unknown. The protocol was immunoSEQ multiplex PCR, while the TCRdb copy is restricted to in-frame clones and leaves out a portion. The sample has 30,000 to 35,000 clones; around 60% are singletons. Described time point: week 5, during vaccination. Doses consisted of 300 ug of mutant IDH1 20-mer peptide each, paired with topical imiquimod. The ends lost 4 bases at V and 12 bases at J; junction bases unmatched: 8. The V gene's germline CDR1 is MNHEY and CDR2 SVGAGI. The CDR3 has 12 residues.

This clonotype was sampled from a woman under 30 with glioma. Sample: PBMCs, taken from a glioma patient whose treatment included an IDH1 peptide vaccine. The genes are TRBV6-5 and TRBJ1-1; 7 positions agree with TRBD1. The chain's CDR3 is CASSSGQSGSFF. In nucleotides, the CDR3 is TGTGCCAGCAGTTCGGGACAGTCTGGTTCTTTCTTT.